The T cell receptor beta chain described here comes from a study of T cell clonotyping in hematopoietic cell transplantation. The germline V gene has CDR1 SNHLY and CDR2 FYNNEI. The junction had 22 bases not matched to a gene; V was cut back by 8 bases and J by 7 bases. This CDR3 comprises 18 residues. Study-wide points: No sorting was done, leaving CD4 and CD8 contributions mixed. Graft donor and pretransplant recipient Inverse Simpson Index values predicted broader posttransplant TCR diversity.

As regards this clone: What it binds is unknown.

Clones were sequenced by immunoSEQ multiplex PCR, and TCRdb holds only the in-frame ones, with some missing. The sample includes several thousand clones, roughly 86% of them seen just once. Recipient blood drawn about 28 days pretransplant and days 30, 100, 180 after. V gene TRBV2 combines with J gene TRBJ2-2, with 7 bases that match TRBD1. This TCR was sampled from a male patient aged 70 to 79 who had an allogeneic stem cell transplant from an unrelated donor, so T cells may come from the graft donor. Some clones in this sample may be carry-over from other donors' samples. Sequencing was performed on peripheral blood mononuclear cells, taken 100 days after allogeneic stem cell transplant. CDR3 amino acids: CASGGVKGTVIGNGELFF. The CDR3 DNA sequence: TGTGCCAGCGGTGGGGTCAAGGGGACAGTCATCGGAAACGGGGAGCTGTTTTTT.